This is a list of T cell receptor beta chains from one sample in a study of blood T cell repertoires in COVID-19. The method was immunoSEQ multiplex PCR; TCRdb's version includes in-frame clones alone and lacks a portion of them. The sample has approximately 72,000 clones; around nine tenths are singletons. Sequencing was performed on peripheral blood. These receptors came from a woman in her fifties or sixties with acute or convalescent COVID-19. Each CDR3 is given with its conserved first and last residue. D genes are given only for firm matches. Size is omitted from some rows. Given values are once, few, many or a class for expanded clones.

TRBJ1-5	.	.	TRBV3-1/TRBV3-2	TGTGCCAGCAGTCCGTCCCAGGGCAATCAGCCCCAGCATTTT	CASSPSQGNQPQHF
TRBJ1-5	few	.	TRBV10-2	TGCGCCAGCAGTCTAACCGCAGGTGATTATCAGCCCCAGCATTTT	CASSLTAGDYQPQHF
TRBJ1-2	.	TRBD1	TRBV6-5	TGTGCCAGCAGTTACGGGACAGGAGCTAACTATGGCTACACCTTC	CASSYGTGANYGYTF
TRBJ2-3	.	TRBD1	TRBV6-5	TGTGCCAGCATCCCACAGGGGCCCACAGATACGCAGTATTTT	CASIPQGPTDTQYF
TRBJ1-2	.	.	TRBV10-3	TGTGCCATCAGTGAGCAGGGCGCAAGCTATGGCTACACCTTC	CAISEQGASYGYTF
TRBJ2-1	.	TRBD1	TRBV15	TGTGCCACCAGCAGTGAGGGACAGGGACGGGGTGAGCAGTTCTTC	CATSSEGQGRGEQFF
TRBJ2-1	.	TRBD1	TRBV6-5	TGTGCCACCAGTAGCGAGGGACAGACCTACAATGAGCAGTTCTTC	CATSSEGQTYNEQFF
TRBJ1-2	.	TRBD1	TRBV19	TGTGCCAGTAGTGGGGGACAGGGACGCTATGGCTACACCTTC	CASSGGQGRYGYTF
TRBJ2-6	.	.	TRBV18	TGTGCCAGCTCACCAAGGGGCCAGGCCTCTGGGGCCAACGTCCTGACTTTC	CASSPRGQASGANVLTF
TRBJ2-7	.	.	TRBV4-1	TGCGCCAGCAGCCCTTACGAGCAGTACTTC	CASSPYEQYF
TRBJ1-2	.	.	TRBV5-4	TGTGCCAGCAGCTCCGGGATAGCTAACTATGGCTACACCTTC	CASSSGIANYGYTF
TRBJ1-3	.	.	TRBV14	TGTGCCAGCAGTTCAGGGTACTCTGGAAACACCATATATTTT	CASSSGYSGNTIYF
TRBJ2-3	.	TRBD2	TRBV10-3	TGTGCCATCGGTTCGGACTACGCGGGAGGGACAGATACGCAGTATTTT	CAIGSDYAGGTDTQYF
TRBJ2-7	once	TRBD2	TRBV6-2/TRBV6-3	TGTGCCAGCAGTTCGACTAGCGGGAGCCCGTACGAGCAGTACTTC	CASSSTSGSPYEQYF
TRBJ1-6	.	.	TRBV6-1	TGTGCCAGCAGTGTAGACGGACAGTCCTATAATTCACCCCTCCACTTT	CASSVDGQSYNSPLHF
TRBJ2-5	.	TRBD1	TRBV12-3/TRBV12-4	TGTGCCAGTAACCCAAACAGGGGAGAGACCCAGTACTTC	CASNPNRGETQYF
TRBJ2-3	.	.	TRBV29-1	TGCAGCGTTGACAGTGTAGATACGCAGTATTTT	CSVDSVDTQYF
TRBJ1-1	.	.	TRBV28	TGTGCCATCACCGAGAGGGCTGACACTGAAGCTTTCTTT	CAITERADTEAFF
TRBJ2-3	.	.	TRBV3-1/TRBV3-2	TGTGCCAGCAGCCAAGATTGGTCAGTTACAGATACGCAGTATTTT	CASSQDWSVTDTQYF
TRBJ1-5	.	TRBD1	TRBV14	TGTGCCAGCAGCCAAGATATGGGGGACAGGGTCAGGCAGCCCCAGCATTTT	CASSQDMGDRVRQPQHF
TRBJ2-5	.	TRBD1	TRBV11-3	TGTGCCAGCAGCTCCGCAAGTACCGGGACAGGGGAAGAGACCCAGTACTTC	CASSSASTGTGEETQYF
TRBJ1-1	.	.	TRBV18	TGTGCCACCCTAGGGACATCGAACACTGAAGCTTTCTTT	CATLGTSNTEAFF